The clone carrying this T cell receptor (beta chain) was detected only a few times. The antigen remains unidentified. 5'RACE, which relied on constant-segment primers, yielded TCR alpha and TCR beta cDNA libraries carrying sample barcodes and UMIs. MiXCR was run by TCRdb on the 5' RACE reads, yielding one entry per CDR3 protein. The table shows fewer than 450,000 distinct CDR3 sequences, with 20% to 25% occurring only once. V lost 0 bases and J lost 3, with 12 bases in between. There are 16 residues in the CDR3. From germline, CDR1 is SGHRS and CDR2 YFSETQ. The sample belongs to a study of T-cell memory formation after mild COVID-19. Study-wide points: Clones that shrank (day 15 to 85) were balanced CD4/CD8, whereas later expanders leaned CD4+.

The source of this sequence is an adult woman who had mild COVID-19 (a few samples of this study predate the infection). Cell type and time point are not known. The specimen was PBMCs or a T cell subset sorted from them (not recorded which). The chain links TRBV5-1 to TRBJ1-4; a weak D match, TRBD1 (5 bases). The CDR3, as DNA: TGCGCCAGCAGCTTGGCTACAGGTGGGGCTAATGAAAAACTGTTTTTT. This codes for CASSLATGGANEKLFF.